This TCR beta chain was identified in a study of blood T cell repertoires in COVID-19. Turning to the study itself: Sites across the United States, Italy and Spain contributed samples from acute and convalescent COVID-19. The analysed material was cDNA or gDNA that came from T cells, B-cell-depleted T cells, or PBMCs.

In the original processing: Amplified reference gene primers provided the basis for estimating nucleated cell counts. This table comes from immunoSEQ multiplex PCR, and its TCRdb copy is limited to in-frame clones, with some not included. V, J and clone size are those of that table, while D and trimming were read from the DNA. The sample carries some 120,000 clones, about 80% recorded once. The germline V gene encodes CDR1 LGHDT and CDR2 YNNKEL (reference sequence). CDR3 length: 14 residues. V shed 2 bases and J shed 6 bases, with 13 bases lying between them. Sequencing was carried out using peripheral blood. The source is a woman between 45 and 60 years old with acute or convalescent COVID-19. The genes are TRBV3-1 (or the pseudogene TRBV3-2) and TRBJ2-5, with D possibly being TRBD2 (6 bases). CDR3 sequence reads: CASSQPGVSQTQYF. CDR3 sequence (DNA): TGTGCCAGCAGCCAACCGGGGGTATCTCAGACCCAGTACTTC.